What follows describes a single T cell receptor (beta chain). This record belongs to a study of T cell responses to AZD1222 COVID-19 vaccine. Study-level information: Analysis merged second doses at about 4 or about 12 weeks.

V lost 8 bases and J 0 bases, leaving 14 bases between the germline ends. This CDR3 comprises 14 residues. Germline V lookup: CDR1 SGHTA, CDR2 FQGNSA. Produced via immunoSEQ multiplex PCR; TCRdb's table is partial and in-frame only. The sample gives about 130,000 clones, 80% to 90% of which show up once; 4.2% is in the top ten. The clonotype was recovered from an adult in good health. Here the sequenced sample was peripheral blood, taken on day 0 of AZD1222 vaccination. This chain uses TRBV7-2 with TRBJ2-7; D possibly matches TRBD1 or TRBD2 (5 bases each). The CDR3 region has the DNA TGTGCCAGCTCCGGGACGGCAAGCTCCTACGAGCAGTACTTC. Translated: CASSGTASSYEQYF. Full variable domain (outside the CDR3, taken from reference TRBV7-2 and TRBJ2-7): GAGVSQSPSNKVTEKGKDVELRCDPISGHTALYWYRQSLGQGLEFLIYFQGNSAPDKSGLPSDRFSAERTGGSVSTLTIQRTQQEDSAVYLCASSGTASSYEQYFGPGTRLTVT.